These T cell receptor beta chains were read from a single sample in a study of T cells in Graves' hyperthyroidism and ophthalmopathy. Using its own MiXCR run on the multiplex PCR reads, TCRdb lists one record per CDR3 protein. This table holds about 600,000 distinct CDR3 sequences, more than 15% found once. The specimen was blood. These TCRs come from a woman aged 40 to 49 with Graves' ophthalmopathy. Each CDR3 is given with its conserved first and last residue. D genes are given only for firm matches. Clone size, where shown, is once, few, many, or a class for clones that have expanded.

J	size	D	V	DNA	CDR3
TRBJ1-4	many	-	TRBV30	TGTGCCTGGACCCCGCAGTTGGGGTCTAATGAAAAACTGTTTTTT	CAWTPQLGSNEKLFF
TRBJ2-1	-	TRBD2	TRBV20-1	TGCAGTGCTAGTGGAGGGACTAGCGGGTTCAGCTCCTACAATGAGCAGTTCTTC	CSASGGTSGFSSYNEQFF
TRBJ2-7	many	TRBD1	TRBV27	TGTGCCAGCAGTGTCGGACAGGGTGTCTACGAGCAGTACTTC	CASSVGQGVYEQYF
TRBJ1-1	-	-	TRBV6-1	TGTGCCAGCAGGACCTACGTGGAAACTGAAGCTTTCTTT	CASRTYVETEAFF
TRBJ1-1	many	-	TRBV29-1	TGCAGCGTTATGGGGCAGGGTGGCACTGAAGCTTTCTTT	CSVMGQGGTEAFF
TRBJ2-5	-	-	TRBV6-1	TGTGCCAGCAGTGAAGACCGAGCGTACCAAGAGACCCAGTACTTC	CASSEDRAYQETQYF
TRBJ2-1	many	TRBD2	TRBV20-1	TGCAGTGCTAGGGCGGCGGGGGGACCCAACAATGAGCAGTTCTTC	CSARAAGGPNNEQFF
TRBJ1-1	few	-	TRBV12-5	TGTGCTAGTGGTTTACCAGGGCTCAATGCGGCTTTCTTT	CASGLPGLNAAFF
TRBJ1-3	few	-	TRBV18	TGTGCCAGCTCACCACCTAACACTCGCTCTGGAAACACCATATATTTT	CASSPPNTRSGNTIYF
TRBJ2-7	many	TRBD2	TRBV4-2	TGTGCCAGCAGCCAACTAGCGGGGCGATACGAGCAGTACTTC	CASSQLAGRYEQYF
TRBJ1-1	many	-	TRBV20-1	TGCAGTGCTAGAGCCGACATGAACACTGAAGCTTTCTTT	CSARADMNTEAFF
TRBJ1-2	-	TRBD1	TRBV29-1	TGCAGCGTGACCCTGGGGACAGGGGGTCACGGCTACACCTTC	CSVTLGTGGHGYTF
TRBJ1-6	few	-	TRBV5-5	TGTGCCAGCAGCGTTGTGGGGGGCCCGGATTCACCCCTCCACTTT	CASSVVGGPDSPLHF
TRBJ2-7	few	TRBD2	TRBV2	TGTGCCAGCAGTGGGGGACTAGCGGGAGGGGGCTCTACCTACGAGCAGTACTTC	CASSGGLAGGGSTYEQYF
TRBJ2-5	many	-	TRBV20-1	TGCAGTCGTGAGAAGGCGGGGCAAGAGACCCAGTACTTC	CSREKAGQETQYF
TRBJ2-1	many	TRBD1	TRBV5-1	TGCGCCAGCAGCCGACAGGGGGGCTCCTACAATGAGCAGTTCTTC	CASSRQGGSYNEQFF
TRBJ2-3	many	-	TRBV5-1	TGCGCCAGCAGCTTGACAGCTTCTAACAAAGATACGCAGTATTTT	CASSLTASNKDTQYF
TRBJ2-6	-	-	TRBV6-5	TGTGCCAGCAGTTACTCGACAGACGGGGCCAACGTCCTGACTTTC	CASSYSTDGANVLTF
TRBJ1-4	few	TRBD1	TRBV11-2	TGTGCCAGCAGCTGGAGGGACAGGGGGGAAAAACTGTTTTTT	CASSWRDRGEKLFF
TRBJ2-3	many	TRBD1	TRBV13	TGTGCCAGCAGTACAGGGGGACGCACAGATACGCAGTATTTT	CASSTGGRTDTQYF
TRBJ2-5	many	-	TRBV28	TGTGCCAGCAGTTTATCCCTTGTAAGGGAGACCCAGTACTTC	CASSLSLVRETQYF
TRBJ1-1	-	TRBD1	TRBV19	TGTGCCAGTAGTGACAGGGGAAGGAACACTGAAGCTTTCTTT	CASSDRGRNTEAFF
TRBJ2-3	-	-	TRBV6-1	TGTGCCAGCAGTGAAGCGCGGGGGCCTTTGGATACGCAGTATTTT	CASSEARGPLDTQYF
TRBJ2-3	-	TRBD2	TRBV6-1	TGTGCCAGCAGTGTTAGGGCTAGCGGGAGATGGGCAGATACGCAGTATTTT	CASSVRASGRWADTQYF
TRBJ2-2	-	-	TRBV20-1	TGCAGTGCTAGAGACTTCCGGGACCCATTACACCGGGAGCTGTTTTTT	CSARDFRDPLHRELFF
TRBJ2-3	-	-	TRBV19	TGTGCCAGTCGGGGAGAGCCTGCAGATACGCAGTATTTT	CASRGEPADTQYF
TRBJ1-2	-	-	TRBV20-1	TGCAGTGCTAGAGTTGAAGGGGCCGGTGGCTACACCTTC	CSARVEGAGGYTF
TRBJ2-7	many	-	TRBV30	TGTGCCTGGAGCCAAGTTGGACGGACCCTCTGGGAGCAGTACTTC	CAWSQVGRTLWEQYF
TRBJ1-2	many	-	TRBV20-1	TGCAGTGCTAGAGGGGTCGAAACATTAGGCTACACCTTC	CSARGVETLGYTF
TRBJ2-7	-	TRBD1	TRBV9	TGTGCCAGCAGCGTAGGGACAGGAGCCTACGAGCAGTACTTC	CASSVGTGAYEQYF
TRBJ1-5	many	TRBD1	TRBV28	TGTGCCAGCAGTTTACTAGGGACAGGGGAGCAGCCCCAGCATTTT	CASSLLGTGEQPQHF
TRBJ1-1	few	-	TRBV10-1	TGCGCCAGCAAAGCATGTTGGACATACACTGAAGCTTTCTTT	CASKACWTYTEAFF
TRBJ2-3	-	-	TRBV10-3	TGTGCCGCCGGCCGCGACACAGATACGCAGTATTTT	CAAGRDTDTQYF
TRBJ2-5	-	TRBD2	TRBV6-1	TGTGCCAGCAGTCTTACTAGCGGGACATTGCTAATACAAGAGACCCAGTACTTC	CASSLTSGTLLIQETQYF
TRBJ2-7	few	-	TRBV10-3	TGTGCCATCAGTGAGTCGAGTAAGGGTTCCGAGCAGTACTTC	CAISESSKGSEQYF
TRBJ2-3	-	-	TRBV6-1	TGTGCCAGCAGATCCAATCCAGGGCGGGCTACAGATACGCAGTATTTT	CASRSNPGRATDTQYF
TRBJ2-2	-	TRBD1	TRBV20-1	TGCAGTGCGAAATCGGACAGGGTCACCGGGGAGCTGTTTTTT	CSAKSDRVTGELFF
TRBJ1-5	many	-	TRBV12-3/TRBV12-4	TGTGCCAGCAGTTGGGACCTACGTAGCAATCAGCCCCAGCATTTT	CASSWDLRSNQPQHF
TRBJ2-1	-	TRBD2	TRBV2	TGTGCCAGCAGTTGGGGGGGCGGGGGGCTCAATGAGCAGTTCTTC	CASSWGGGGLNEQFF
TRBJ1-1	many	-	TRBV11-1	TGTGCCAGCAGCTTAGTGTATGGATCAGCTTTCTTT	CASSLVYGSAFF
TRBJ2-3	many	TRBD1	TRBV2	TGTGCCAGCAGTGATCGGACAGGGGCTGCAGATACGCAGTATTTT	CASSDRTGAADTQYF
TRBJ1-2	-	-	TRBV27	TGTGCCAGCAGTTCCCTGGGATACAGGAATGGCTACACCTTC	CASSSLGYRNGYTF
TRBJ2-2	-	-	TRBV6-1	TGTGCCAGCAGTCGAGGCAGGGTGGGCACCGGGGAGCTGTTTTTT	CASSRGRVGTGELFF
TRBJ1-1	-	TRBD1	TRBV18	TGTGCCAGCTCACCCGCCGGGACAGTCTTCCCAGAAGCTTTCTTT	CASSPAGTVFPEAFF
TRBJ2-5	many	-	TRBV11-2	TGTGCCAGCAGCGGACCGCCCGAAGAGACCCAGTACTTC	CASSGPPEETQYF
TRBJ1-3	many	TRBD1	TRBV3-1	TGTGCCAGCAGCCAACGTCGAGACCGGGACAGGGGGTATAGTGGAAACACCATATATTTT	CASSQRRDRDRGYSGNTIYF
TRBJ1-5	many	TRBD1	TRBV12-3/TRBV12-4	TGTGCCAGCAGCTGGACAGGGGACAATCAACCCCAGCATTTT	CASSWTGDNQPQHF
TRBJ2-7	many	-	TRBV6-2/TRBV6-3	TGTGCCAGCAGTTCCTCGGCGGGAAGCTCCTACGAGCAGTACTTC	CASSSSAGSSYEQYF